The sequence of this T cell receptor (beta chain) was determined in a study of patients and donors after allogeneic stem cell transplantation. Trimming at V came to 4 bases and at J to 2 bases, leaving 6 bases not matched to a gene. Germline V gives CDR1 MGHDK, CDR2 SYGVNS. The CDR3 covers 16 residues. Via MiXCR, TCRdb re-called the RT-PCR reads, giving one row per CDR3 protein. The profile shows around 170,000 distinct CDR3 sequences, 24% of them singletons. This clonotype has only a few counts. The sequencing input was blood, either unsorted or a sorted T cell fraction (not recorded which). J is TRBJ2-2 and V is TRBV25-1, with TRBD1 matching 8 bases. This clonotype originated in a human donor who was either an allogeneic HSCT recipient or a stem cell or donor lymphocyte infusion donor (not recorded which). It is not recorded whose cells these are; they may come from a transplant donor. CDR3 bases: TGTGCCAGCAGTGCGACAGGGGCAGCAAACACCGGGGAGCTGTTTTTT. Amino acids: CASSATGAANTGELFF.